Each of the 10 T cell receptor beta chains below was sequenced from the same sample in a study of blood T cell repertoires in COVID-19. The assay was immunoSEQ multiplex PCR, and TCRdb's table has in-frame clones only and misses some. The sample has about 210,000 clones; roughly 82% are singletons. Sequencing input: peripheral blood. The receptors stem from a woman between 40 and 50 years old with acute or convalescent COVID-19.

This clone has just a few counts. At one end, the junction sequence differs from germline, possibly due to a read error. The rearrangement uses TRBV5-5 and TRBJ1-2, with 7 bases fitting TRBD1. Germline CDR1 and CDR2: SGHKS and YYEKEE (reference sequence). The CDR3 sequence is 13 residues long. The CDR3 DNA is TGTGCCAGCAGATTGGGACAGAACTATGGCTACACCTTC. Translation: CASRLGQNYGYTF.

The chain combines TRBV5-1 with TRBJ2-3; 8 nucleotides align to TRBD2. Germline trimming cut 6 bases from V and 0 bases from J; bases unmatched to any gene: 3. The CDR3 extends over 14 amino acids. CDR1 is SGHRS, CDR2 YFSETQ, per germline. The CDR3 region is CASNREGSTDTQYF. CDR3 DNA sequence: TGCGCCAGCAATCGGGAGGGGAGCACAGATACGCAGTATTTT.

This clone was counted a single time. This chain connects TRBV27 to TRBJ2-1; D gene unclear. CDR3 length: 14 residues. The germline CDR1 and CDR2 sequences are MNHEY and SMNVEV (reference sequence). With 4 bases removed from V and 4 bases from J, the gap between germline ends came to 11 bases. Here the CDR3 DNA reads TGTGCCAGCAGTTGGAATAACGGGTACAATGAGCAGTTCTTC. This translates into CASSWNNGYNEQFF.

Written as DNA, the CDR3 is TGTGCCAGCAGTGAGCACAGGGGGCAAGAGACCCAGTACTTC. Residues: CASSEHRGQETQYF. The chain couples TRBV2 to TRBJ2-5; 8 bases match TRBD1. Per the germline V gene, CDR1 is SNHLY and CDR2 is FYNNEI. The CDR3 consists of 14 residues. V dropped 3 bases and J dropped 2; count of bases not matched to a gene: 2.

CDR3 coding DNA: TGTGCCAGCAGCCTACGACGCCAGGGGGCACCCAATGAGCAGTTCTTC. Residues: CASSLRRQGAPNEQFF. This chain joins TRBV13 and TRBJ2-1; 8 positions match TRBD1. The V gene's germline CDR1 is PRHDT and CDR2 FYEKMQ (reference sequence). Unmatched junction bases numbered 12, after V lost 5 bases and J lost 6 bases. This CDR3 has 16 residues.

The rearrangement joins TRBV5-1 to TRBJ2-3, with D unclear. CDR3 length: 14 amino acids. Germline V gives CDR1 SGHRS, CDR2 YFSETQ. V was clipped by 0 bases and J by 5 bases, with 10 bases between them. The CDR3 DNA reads TGCGCCAGCAGCTTGGAAAGTCTACTAGATACGCAGTATTTT. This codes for CASSLESLLDTQYF.

This CDR3 is CASSQWGTPYEQYF. The CDR3 bases are TGTGCCAGCAGCCAATGGGGCACCCCCTACGAGCAGTACTTC. This chain uses TRBV14 with TRBJ2-7, with a weak D call TRBD1 (5 bases). The CDR3 runs to 14 residues. Between the trimmed V and J ends, which lost 2 bases and 2 bases, there was a span of 10 bases. The germline V gene has CDR1 SGHDN and CDR2 FVKESK. Full variable domain (remainder filled in from reference TRBV14 and TRBJ2-7): EAGVTQFPSHSVIEKGQTVTLRCDPISGHDNLYWYRRVMGKEIKFLLHFVKESKQDESGMPNNRFLAERTGGTYSTLKVQPAELEDSGVYFCASSQWGTPYEQYFGPGTRLTVT.

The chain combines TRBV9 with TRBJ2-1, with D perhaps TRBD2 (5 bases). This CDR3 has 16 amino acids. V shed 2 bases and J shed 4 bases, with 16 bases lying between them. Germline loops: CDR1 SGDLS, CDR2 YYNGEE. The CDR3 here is CASSVISGPKYNEQFF. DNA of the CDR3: TGTGCCAGCAGCGTGATAAGCGGCCCTAAGTACAATGAGCAGTTCTTC.

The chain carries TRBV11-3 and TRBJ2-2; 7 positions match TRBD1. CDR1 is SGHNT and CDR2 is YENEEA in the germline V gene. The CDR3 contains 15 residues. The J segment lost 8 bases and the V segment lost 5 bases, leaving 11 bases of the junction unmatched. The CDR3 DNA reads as TGTGCCAGCAGCCTAGGACAGGCCGGATCTGGGGAGCTGTTTTTT. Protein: CASSLGQAGSGELFF.

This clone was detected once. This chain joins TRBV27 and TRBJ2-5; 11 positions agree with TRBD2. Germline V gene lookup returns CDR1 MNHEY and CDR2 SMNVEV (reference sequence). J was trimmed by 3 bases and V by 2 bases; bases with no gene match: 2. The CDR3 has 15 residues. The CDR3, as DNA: TGTGCCAGCAGTTTACGGGGACTAGCGGAAGAGACCCAGTACTTC. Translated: CASSLRGLAEETQYF.